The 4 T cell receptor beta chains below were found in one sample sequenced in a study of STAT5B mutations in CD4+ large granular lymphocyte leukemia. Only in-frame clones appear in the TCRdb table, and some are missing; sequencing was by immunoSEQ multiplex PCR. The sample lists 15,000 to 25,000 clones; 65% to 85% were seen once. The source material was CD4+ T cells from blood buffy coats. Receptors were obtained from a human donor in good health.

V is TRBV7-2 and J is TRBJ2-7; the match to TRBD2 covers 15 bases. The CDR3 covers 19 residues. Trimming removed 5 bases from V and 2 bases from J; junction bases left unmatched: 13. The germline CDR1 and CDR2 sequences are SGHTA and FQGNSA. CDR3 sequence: CASSRKPGLAGGRTYEQYF. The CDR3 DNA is TGTGCCAGCAGCCGCAAACCGGGACTAGCGGGAGGAAGGACCTACGAGCAGTACTTC.

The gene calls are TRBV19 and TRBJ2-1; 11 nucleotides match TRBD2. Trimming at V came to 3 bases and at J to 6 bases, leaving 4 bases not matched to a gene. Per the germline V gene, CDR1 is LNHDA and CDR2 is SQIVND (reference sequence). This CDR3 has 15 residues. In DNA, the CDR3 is TGTGCCAGTAGTATTTTAGCGGGAGGGGGCAATGAGCAGTTCTTC. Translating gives CASSILAGGGNEQFF.

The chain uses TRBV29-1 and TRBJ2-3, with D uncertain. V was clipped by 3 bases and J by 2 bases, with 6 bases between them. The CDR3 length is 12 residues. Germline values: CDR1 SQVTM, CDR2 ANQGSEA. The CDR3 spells CSVDRHTDTQYF. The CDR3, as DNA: TGCAGCGTTGACAGACACACAGATACGCAGTATTTT.

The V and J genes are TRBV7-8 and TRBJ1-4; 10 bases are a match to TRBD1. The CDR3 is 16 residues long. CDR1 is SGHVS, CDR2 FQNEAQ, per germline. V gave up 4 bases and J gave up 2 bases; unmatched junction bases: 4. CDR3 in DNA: TGTGCCAGCAGCTCGACAGGGGGCTCGACTAATGAAAAACTGTTTTTT. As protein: CASSSTGGSTNEKLFF.